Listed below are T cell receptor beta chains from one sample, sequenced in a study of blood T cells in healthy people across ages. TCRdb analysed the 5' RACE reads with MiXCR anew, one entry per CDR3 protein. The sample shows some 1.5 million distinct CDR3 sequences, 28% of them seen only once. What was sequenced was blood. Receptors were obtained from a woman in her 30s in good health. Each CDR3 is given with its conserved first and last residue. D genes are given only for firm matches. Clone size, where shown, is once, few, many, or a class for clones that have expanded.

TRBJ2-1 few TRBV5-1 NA CASSQVYTYNEQFF TGCGCCAGCAGCCAAGTTTACACATACAATGAGCAGTTCTTC
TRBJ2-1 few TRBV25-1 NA CASTSPGRFDEQFF TGTGCCAGCACCTCCCCAGGCAGGTTCGATGAGCAGTTCTTC
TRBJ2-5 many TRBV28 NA CASGILSPQETQYF TGTGCCAGCGGGATCTTATCGCCTCAAGAGACCCAGTACTTC
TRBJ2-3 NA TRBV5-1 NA CASRRTGVTDTQYF TGCGCCAGCAGACGAACGGGGGTTACAGATACGCAGTATTTT
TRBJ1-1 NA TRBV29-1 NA CSGGGGTEAFF TGCAGTGGAGGGGGGGGCACTGAAGCTTTCTTT
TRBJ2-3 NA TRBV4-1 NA CASSPKERGGPDTQYF TGCGCCAGCAGCCCCAAGGAGCGAGGGGGGCCAGATACGCAGTATTTT
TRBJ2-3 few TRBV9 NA CASGPGFTDTQYF TGTGCCAGCGGGCCGGGCTTCACAGATACGCAGTATTTT
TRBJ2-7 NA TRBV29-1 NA CSVEVQSNYEQYF TGCAGCGTTGAAGTACAGTCCAACTACGAGCAGTACTTC
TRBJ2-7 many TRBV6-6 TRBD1 CASSYGQGTEQYF TGTGCCAGCAGTTACGGACAGGGCACTGAGCAGTACTTC
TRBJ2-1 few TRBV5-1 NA CASSLGTIYNEQFF TGCGCCAGCAGCCTCGGGACAATTTACAATGAGCAGTTCTTC
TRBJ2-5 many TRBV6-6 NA CASSFQSWGVGTQYF TGTGCCAGCAGCTTTCAGTCATGGGGCGTCGGGACCCAGTACTTC
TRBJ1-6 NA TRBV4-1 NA CASSQKTADSPLHF TGCGCCAGCAGCCAAAAGACAGCCGATTCACCCCTCCACTTT
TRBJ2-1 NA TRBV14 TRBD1 CASSPRQGTHKQFF TGTGCCAGCAGCCCTCGACAGGGAACCCACAAGCAGTTCTTC
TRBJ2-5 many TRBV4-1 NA CASSQLTGRETQYF TGCGCCAGCAGCCAACTGACAGGGAGGGAGACCCAGTACTTC
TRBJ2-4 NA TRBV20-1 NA CSARDPRSRIQYF TGCAGTGCTAGAGACCCCAGGTCAAGGATTCAGTACTTC
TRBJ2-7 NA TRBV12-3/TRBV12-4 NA CASRGQGHYEQYF TGTGCCAGCAGAGGGCAGGGCCACTACGAGCAGTACTTC
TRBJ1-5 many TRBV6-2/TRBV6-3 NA CASSYIQRNQPQHF TGTGCCAGCAGTTACATACAAAGAAATCAGCCCCAGCATTTT
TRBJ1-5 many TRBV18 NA CASSPGQNQPQHF TGTGCCAGCTCACCTGGGCAAAATCAGCCCCAGCATTTT